This entry lists 13 T cell receptor beta chains sequenced from one sample in a study of neoadjuvant anti-PD-1 for oral cavity cancer. Sequencing used immunoSEQ multiplex PCR; TCRdb keeps in-frame clones, though not all of them. The sample holds over 60,000 clones; around 85% are singletons and the top ten take around 2.6%. Time point defined: after neoadjuvant nivolumab, at surgical resection. The source material was PBMCs, sampled after nivolumab (anti-PD-1) treatment. Receptor source: a person between 40 and 80 years old with oral cavity squamous cell carcinoma.

This clone was picked up a small number of times. This chain joins TRBV6-1 and TRBJ1-2; D may be TRBD1 (5 bases). The CDR3 is 14 residues long. The germline V and J ends were trimmed by 8 bases and 8 bases, with 21 bases remaining between them. Germline CDR1 MNHNS, CDR2 SASEGT. This chain's CDR3 is CASDSGTAIGGYTF. For the CDR3, the DNA is TGTGCCAGCGACTCCGGGACCGCAATTGGGGGCTACACCTTC.

This chain connects TRBV6-5 to TRBJ1-2, with TRBD1 as a possible D gene (6 bases). The germline V gene has CDR1 MNHEY and CDR2 SVGAGI. With 5 bases removed from V and 6 bases from J, the gap between germline ends came to 10 bases. The CDR3 is made up of 12 amino acids. The CDR3 DNA sequence: TGTGCCAGCAGTCAGGGGTTTGATGGCTACACCTTC. Its translation is CASSQGFDGYTF.

This rearrangement joins TRBV10-3 to TRBJ1-4; 9 nucleotides match TRBD1. The length of the CDR3 is 15 residues. The trim removed 0 bases at V and 5 bases at J, leaving 1 base unmatched. Germline CDR1 ENHRY, CDR2 SYGVKD. The CDR3 coding sequence is TGTGCCATCAGTGAGTCGACAGGGGGAAATGAAAAACTGTTTTTT. Its protein is CAISESTGGNEKLFF.

The chain has TRBV7-9 and TRBJ2-3, with 7 bases fitting TRBD1. Germline V gene data show CDR1 as SEHNR and CDR2 as FQNEAQ (reference sequence). The J segment lost 2 bases and the V segment lost 6 bases, leaving 2 bases of the junction unmatched. The CDR3 contains 13 residues. CDR3 nucleotide sequence: TGTGCCAGCAGGCAGGGGGACACAGATACGCAGTATTTT. This translates into CASRQGDTDTQYF.

This chain uses TRBV28 with TRBJ2-7, with D possibly being TRBD2 (6 bases). The CDR3 is 15 amino acids. Germline V gene lookup returns CDR1 MDHEN and CDR2 SYDVKM. The V and J ends lost 3 bases and 2 bases respectively, with 14 bases between them. CDR3 residues: CASSFQEGNTYEQYF. The CDR3 DNA reads as TGTGCCAGCAGTTTTCAGGAGGGGAATACCTACGAGCAGTACTTC.

V usage is TRBV15 and J usage is TRBJ2-7, with 7 bases fitting TRBD2. CDR3 length: 17 amino acids. From germline, CDR1 is LNHNV and CDR2 YYDKDF (reference sequence). J was trimmed by 1 base and V by 0 bases; bases with no gene match: 9. The CDR3 spells CATSREGLWEGSYEQYF. The CDR3 coding sequence is TGTGCCACCAGCAGAGAGGGTTTGTGGGAGGGGTCCTACGAGCAGTACTTC.

The V and J genes are TRBV10-3 and TRBJ2-5, with D hard to call. This CDR3 contains 15 residues. Trimming left V 3 bases short and J 0 bases short, with 11 bases between. CDR1 and CDR2 from the germline V gene are ENHRY and SYGVKD. The CDR3 loop reads CAISDDGRNQETQYF. CDR3 nucleotide sequence: TGTGCCATCAGTGACGACGGCCGCAACCAAGAGACCCAGTACTTC.

The chain joins TRBV28 to TRBJ2-1; the D gene could be TRBD1 or TRBD2 (6 bases each). V lost 7 bases to trimming and J lost 3 bases, with 16 bases between them. This CDR3 has 15 amino acids. Germline-derived CDR1 and CDR2 are MDHEN and SYDVKM. CDR3: CASNGKGGIYNEQFF. The CDR3, as DNA: TGTGCCAGCAACGGAAAGGGGGGTATCTACAATGAGCAGTTCTTC.

This chain connects TRBV7-9 to TRBJ2-1, with TRBD2 matching over 8 bases. The CDR3 is 15 amino acids. Germline CDR1 reads SEHNR; CDR2 reads FQNEAQ (reference sequence). J was trimmed by 6 bases and V by 6 bases; bases with no gene match: 10. The CDR3 DNA is TGTGCCAGCAGTCTTGCACTAGCGGAGACCAATGAGCAGTTCTTC. As protein: CASSLALAETNEQFF.

The rearrangement joins TRBV9 to TRBJ1-4, with D hard to call. CDR1 and CDR2 (germline): SGDLS, YYNGEE. V lost 0 bases and J lost 0, with 9 bases in between. This CDR3 is 16 amino acids long. In nucleotides, the CDR3 is TGTGCCAGCAGCGTAGGTGCGGCGGCAACTAATGAAAAACTGTTTTTT. Protein product: CASSVGAAATNEKLFF.

The rearrangement links TRBV5-1 to TRBJ1-1, with D maybe TRBD1 (6 bases). Trimming cost V 3 bases and J 0 bases, with 12 bases left between them. CDR3 length equals 15 residues. Germline values: CDR1 SGHRS, CDR2 YFSETQ. CDR3 nucleotides: TGCGCCAGCAGCTCTACAGGGAGCTTGAACACTGAAGCTTTCTTT. Protein: CASSSTGSLNTEAFF.

The chain uses TRBV27 and TRBJ2-1; TRBD1 might be the D (6 bases). The germline V gene has CDR1 MNHEY and CDR2 SMNVEV (reference sequence). The CDR3 is made up of 16 amino acids. Trimming took 1 base from V and 4 from J, leaving 14 bases between them. The CDR3 DNA reads as TGTGCCAGCAGTTTATTGGGGCAGGGGATATACAATGAGCAGTTCTTC. Translated, it gives CASSLLGQGIYNEQFF.

The rearrangement joins TRBV7-8 to TRBJ2-6; a possible D gene is TRBD2 (5 bases). The V gene lost 5 bases and the J gene lost 2 bases, with 25 bases spanning the gap. The CDR3 totals 20 residues. The germline V gene has CDR1 SGHVS and CDR2 FQNEAQ. The CDR3 DNA sequence: TGTGCCAGCAGCGGGCCCCGGTTGGCGGAAAAGAGGGCTGGGGCCAACGTCCTGACTTTC. Its translation: CASSGPRLAEKRAGANVLTF. The full variable domain, completed using reference TRBV7-8 and TRBJ2-6, is GAGVSQSPRYKVAKRGQDVALRCDPISGHVSLFWYQQALGQGPEFLTYFQNEAQLDKSGLPSDRFFAERPEGSVSTLKIQRTQQEDSAVYLCASSGPRLAEKRAGANVLTFGAGSRLTVL.